This T cell receptor beta chain was recorded in a study of T cell clonotyping in hematopoietic cell transplantation. General study results and limits: Cells were unsorted, so CD4 and CD8 contributions were not separated.

As for time point: recipient sample about 28 days before transplant, after cytoreduction. This table comes from immunoSEQ multiplex PCR, and its TCRdb copy is limited to in-frame clones, with some not included. This table has 25,000 to 30,000 clones, 60% to 85% appearing once. A remark on this clone: Its antigen remains unknown.

The TCR comes from a woman aged 30 to 39 with chronic myeloid leukemia. Some clones in this sample may be carry-over from other donors' samples. Sequences were derived from peripheral blood mononuclear cells, sampled before stem cell transplant.

CDR3 region: CSAPEKTEQYF. CDR3 sequence (DNA): TGCAGTGCCCCAGAGAAAACGGAGCAGTACTTC. V gene TRBV20-1 combines with J gene TRBJ2-7; no definite D call. V was clipped by 6 bases and J by 7 bases, with 13 bases between them. CDR1 is DFQATT and CDR2 is SNEGSKA in the germline V gene (reference sequence). There are 11 residues in the CDR3.